The present entry profiles one TCR beta chain with its context. The data belong to a study of cytomegalovirus exposure and HLA in healthy donors. Study summary: There were roughly 80 million unique TCRs (from HLA-typed donors) in an early data release.

60 Vbeta and 13 Jbeta primers were used in PCR. Some clones are missing from TCRdb's copy, which holds only in-frame ones; the method was immunoSEQ multiplex PCR. The data include about 84,000 clones; the top ten clones carry about 0.61%. J lost 5 bases, V lost 3 bases, and 11 bases had no gene match. This CDR3 region has 16 residues. Germline CDR1 is ENHRY and CDR2 is SYGVKD. The origin of this receptor is a middle-aged man in good health and CMV-seronegative. The chain recombines TRBV10-3 with TRBJ1-2; 8 nucleotides line up with TRBD1. What was sequenced was PBMCs. The CDR3 nucleotides read TGTGCCATCAGTGACCTGACGGGACAGGACCGATATGGCTACACCTTC. Protein sequence: CAISDLTGQDRYGYTF.